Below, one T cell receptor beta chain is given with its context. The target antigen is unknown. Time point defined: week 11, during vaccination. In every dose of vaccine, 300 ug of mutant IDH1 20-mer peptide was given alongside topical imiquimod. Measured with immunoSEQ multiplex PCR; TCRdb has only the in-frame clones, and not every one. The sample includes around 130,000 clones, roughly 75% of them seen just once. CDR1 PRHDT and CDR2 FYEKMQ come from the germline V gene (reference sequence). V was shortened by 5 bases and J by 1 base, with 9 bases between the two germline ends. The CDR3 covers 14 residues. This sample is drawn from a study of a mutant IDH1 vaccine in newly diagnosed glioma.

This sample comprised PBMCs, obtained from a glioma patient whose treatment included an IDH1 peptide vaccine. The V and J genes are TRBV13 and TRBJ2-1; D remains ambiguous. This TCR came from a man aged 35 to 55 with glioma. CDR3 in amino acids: CASSAALSYNEQFF. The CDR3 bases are TGTGCCAGCAGCGCCGCTCTGTCCTACAATGAGCAGTTCTTC.